This T cell receptor beta chain was sequenced during a study of circulating and synovial CD4+ cells in juvenile arthritis. The CDR3 totals 14 residues. Trimming cost V 2 bases and J 6 bases, with 14 bases left between them. Germline CDR1 and CDR2: SGHVS and FNYEAQ. Clones were sequenced by immunoSEQ multiplex PCR, and TCRdb holds only the in-frame ones, with some missing. Of 30,000 to 40,000 clones listed, about 95% are singletons. This clonotype originated in a human donor with juvenile idiopathic arthritis. J is TRBJ2-7 and V is TRBV7-6, with TRBD2 as a possible D gene (5 bases). The sequenced material came from CD4+ T cells from blood. CDR3 sequence reads: CASSLSRGNGEQYF. DNA of the CDR3: TGTGCCAGCAGCTTAAGTCGGGGTAACGGCGAGCAGTACTTC.